This T cell receptor (beta chain) was recorded in a study of OX40 agonist ivuxolimab in advanced cancers. Across the whole study: Aged roughly 20 to 85 with a mean of approximately 57 years, they were almost 85% male. Notes on the study in general: Compared with CD4+, CD8+ T cells on average had more expanded clones.

Turning to this clone: The antigen is undetermined.

Here immunoSEQ multiplex PCR was the method, and the copy in TCRdb shows in-frame clones only, minus some. This sample has roughly 79,000 clones, with about 90% found just once. CDR1 SGHTA and CDR2 FQGTGA come from the germline V gene. The CDR3 totals 16 residues. V was cut by 0 bases and J by 0 bases, with 11 bases left in between. The input for sequencing was CD4+ or CD8+ T cells sorted from blood, taken in a trial of the OX40 agonist ivuxolimab. The chain recombines TRBV7-3 with TRBJ1-2, with a possible D match to TRBD1 (5 bases). The origin of this receptor is an adult with an advanced solid tumor such as melanoma, head and neck, liver or kidney cancer. The CDR3 DNA reads as TGTGCCAGCAGCTTAACGGGGCAGGGAGCTAACTATGGCTACACCTTC. Translated: CASSLTGQGANYGYTF.